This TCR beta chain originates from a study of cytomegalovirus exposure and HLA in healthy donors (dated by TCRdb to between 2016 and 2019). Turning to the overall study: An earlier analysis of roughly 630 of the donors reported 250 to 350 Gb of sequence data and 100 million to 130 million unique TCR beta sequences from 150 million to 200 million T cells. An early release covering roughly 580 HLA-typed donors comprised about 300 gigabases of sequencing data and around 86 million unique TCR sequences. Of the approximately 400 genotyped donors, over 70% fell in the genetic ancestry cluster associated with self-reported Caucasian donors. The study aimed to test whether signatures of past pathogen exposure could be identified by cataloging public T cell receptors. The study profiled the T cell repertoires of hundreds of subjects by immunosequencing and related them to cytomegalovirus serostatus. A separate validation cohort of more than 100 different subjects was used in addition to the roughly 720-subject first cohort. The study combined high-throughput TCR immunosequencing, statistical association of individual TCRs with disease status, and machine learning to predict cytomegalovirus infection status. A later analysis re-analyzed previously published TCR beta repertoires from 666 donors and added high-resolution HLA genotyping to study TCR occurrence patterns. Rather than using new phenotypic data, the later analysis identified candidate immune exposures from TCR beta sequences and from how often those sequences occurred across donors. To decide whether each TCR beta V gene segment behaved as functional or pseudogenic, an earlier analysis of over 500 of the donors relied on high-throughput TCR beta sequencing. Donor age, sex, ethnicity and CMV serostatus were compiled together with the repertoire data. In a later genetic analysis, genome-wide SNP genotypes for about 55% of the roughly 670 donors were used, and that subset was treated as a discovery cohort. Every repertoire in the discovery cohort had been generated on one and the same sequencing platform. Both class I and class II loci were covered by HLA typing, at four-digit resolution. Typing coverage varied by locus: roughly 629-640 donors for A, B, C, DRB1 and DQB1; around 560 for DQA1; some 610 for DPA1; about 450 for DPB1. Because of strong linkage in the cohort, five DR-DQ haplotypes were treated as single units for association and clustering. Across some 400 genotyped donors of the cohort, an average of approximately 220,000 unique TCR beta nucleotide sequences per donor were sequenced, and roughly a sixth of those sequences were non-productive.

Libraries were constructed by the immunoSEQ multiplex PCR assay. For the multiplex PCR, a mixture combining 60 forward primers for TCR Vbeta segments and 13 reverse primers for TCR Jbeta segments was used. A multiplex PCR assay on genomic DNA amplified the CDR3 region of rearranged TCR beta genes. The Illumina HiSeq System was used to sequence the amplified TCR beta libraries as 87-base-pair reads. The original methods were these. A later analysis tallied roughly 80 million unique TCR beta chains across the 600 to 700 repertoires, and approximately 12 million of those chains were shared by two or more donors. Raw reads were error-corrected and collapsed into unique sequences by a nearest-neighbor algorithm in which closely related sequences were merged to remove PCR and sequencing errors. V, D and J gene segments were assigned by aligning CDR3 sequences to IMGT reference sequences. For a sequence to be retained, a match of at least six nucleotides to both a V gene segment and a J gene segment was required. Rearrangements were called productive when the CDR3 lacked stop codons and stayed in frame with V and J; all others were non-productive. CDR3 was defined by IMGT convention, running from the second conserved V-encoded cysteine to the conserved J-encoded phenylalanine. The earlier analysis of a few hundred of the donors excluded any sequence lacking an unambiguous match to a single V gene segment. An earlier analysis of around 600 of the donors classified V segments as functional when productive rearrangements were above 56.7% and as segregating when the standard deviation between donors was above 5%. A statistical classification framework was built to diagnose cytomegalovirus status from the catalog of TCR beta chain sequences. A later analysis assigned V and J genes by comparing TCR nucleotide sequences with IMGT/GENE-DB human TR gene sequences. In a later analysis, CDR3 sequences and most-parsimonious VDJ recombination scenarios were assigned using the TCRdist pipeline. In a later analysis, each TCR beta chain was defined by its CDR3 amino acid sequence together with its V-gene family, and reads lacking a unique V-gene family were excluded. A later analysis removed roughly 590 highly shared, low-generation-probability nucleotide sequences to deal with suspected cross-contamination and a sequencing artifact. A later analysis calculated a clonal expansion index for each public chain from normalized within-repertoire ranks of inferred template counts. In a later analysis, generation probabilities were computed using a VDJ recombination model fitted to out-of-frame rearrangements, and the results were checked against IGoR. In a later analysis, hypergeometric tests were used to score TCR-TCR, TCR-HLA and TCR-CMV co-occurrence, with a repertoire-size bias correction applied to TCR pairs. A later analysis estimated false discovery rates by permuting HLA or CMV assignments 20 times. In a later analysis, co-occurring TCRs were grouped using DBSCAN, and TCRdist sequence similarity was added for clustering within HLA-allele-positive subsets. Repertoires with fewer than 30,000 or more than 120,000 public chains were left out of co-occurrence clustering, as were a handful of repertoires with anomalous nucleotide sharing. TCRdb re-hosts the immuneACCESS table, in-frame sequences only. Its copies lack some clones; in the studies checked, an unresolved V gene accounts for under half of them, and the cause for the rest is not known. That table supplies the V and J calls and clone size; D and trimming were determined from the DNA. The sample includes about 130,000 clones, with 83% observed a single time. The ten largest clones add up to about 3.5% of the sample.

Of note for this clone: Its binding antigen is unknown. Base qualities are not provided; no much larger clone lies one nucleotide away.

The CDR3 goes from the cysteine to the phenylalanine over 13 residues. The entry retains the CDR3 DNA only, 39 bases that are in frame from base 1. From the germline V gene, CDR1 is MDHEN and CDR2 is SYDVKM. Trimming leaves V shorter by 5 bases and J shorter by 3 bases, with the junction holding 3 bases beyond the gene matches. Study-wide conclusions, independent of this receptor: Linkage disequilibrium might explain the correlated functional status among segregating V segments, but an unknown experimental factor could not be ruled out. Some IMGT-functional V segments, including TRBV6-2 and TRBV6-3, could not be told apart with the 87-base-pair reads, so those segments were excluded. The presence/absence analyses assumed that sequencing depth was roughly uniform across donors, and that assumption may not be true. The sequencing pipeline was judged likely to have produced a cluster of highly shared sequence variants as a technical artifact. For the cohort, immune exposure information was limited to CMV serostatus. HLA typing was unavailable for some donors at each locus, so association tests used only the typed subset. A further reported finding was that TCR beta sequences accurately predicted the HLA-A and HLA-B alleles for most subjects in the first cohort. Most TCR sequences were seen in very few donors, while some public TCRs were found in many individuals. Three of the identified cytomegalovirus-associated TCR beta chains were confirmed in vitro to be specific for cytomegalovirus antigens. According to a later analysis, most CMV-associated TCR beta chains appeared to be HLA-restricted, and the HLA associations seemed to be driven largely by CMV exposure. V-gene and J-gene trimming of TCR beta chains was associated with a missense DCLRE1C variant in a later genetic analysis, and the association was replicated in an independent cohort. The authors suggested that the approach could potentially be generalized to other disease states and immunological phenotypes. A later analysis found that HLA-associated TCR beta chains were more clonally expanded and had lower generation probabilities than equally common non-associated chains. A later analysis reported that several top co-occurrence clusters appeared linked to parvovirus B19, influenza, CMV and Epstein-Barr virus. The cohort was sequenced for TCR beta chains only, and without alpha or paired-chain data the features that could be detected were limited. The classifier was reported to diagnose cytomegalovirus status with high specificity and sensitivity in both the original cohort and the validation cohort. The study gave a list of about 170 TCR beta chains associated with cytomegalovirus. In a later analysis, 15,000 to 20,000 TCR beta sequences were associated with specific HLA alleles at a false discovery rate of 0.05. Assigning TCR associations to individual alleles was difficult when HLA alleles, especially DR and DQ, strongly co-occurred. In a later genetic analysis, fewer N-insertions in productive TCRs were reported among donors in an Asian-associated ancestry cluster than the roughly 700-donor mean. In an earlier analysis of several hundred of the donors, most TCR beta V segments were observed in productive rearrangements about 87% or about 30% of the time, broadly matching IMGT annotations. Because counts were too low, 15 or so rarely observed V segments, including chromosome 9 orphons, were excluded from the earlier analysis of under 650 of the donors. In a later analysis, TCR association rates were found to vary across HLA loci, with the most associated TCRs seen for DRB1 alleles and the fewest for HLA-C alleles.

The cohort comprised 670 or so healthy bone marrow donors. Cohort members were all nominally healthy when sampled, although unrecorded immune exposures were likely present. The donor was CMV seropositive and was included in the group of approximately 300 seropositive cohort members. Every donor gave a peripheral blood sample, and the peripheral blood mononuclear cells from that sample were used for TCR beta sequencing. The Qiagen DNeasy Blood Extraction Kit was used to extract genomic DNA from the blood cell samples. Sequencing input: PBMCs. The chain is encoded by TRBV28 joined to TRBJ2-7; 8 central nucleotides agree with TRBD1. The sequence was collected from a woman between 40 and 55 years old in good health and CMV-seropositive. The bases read TGTGCCAGCAGTGGGACAGGTAGCTACGAGCAGTACTTC. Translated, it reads CASSGTGSYEQYF.